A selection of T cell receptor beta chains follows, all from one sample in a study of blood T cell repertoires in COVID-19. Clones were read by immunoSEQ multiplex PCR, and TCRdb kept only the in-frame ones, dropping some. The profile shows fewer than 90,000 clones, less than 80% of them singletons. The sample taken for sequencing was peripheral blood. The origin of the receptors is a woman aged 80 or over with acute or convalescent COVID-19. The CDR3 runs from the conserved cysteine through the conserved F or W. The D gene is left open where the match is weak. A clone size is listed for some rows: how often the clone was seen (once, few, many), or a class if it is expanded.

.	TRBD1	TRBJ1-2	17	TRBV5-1	TGCGCCAGCAGCTTGGGGCGACAGGGGGCGAGTGTGGATGGCTACACCTTC	CASSLGRQGASVDGYTF
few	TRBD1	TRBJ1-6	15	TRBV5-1	TGCGCCAGCAGCTTGGACGGACAGGGAACCTCACCCCTCCACTTT	CASSLDGQGTSPLHF
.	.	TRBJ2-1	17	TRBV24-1	TGTGCCACCAGTGACCTACAGGGGGGGGGCTCCTACAATGAGCAGTTCTTC	CATSDLQGGGSYNEQFF
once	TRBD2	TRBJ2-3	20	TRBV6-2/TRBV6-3	TGTGCCAGCAGTTCAGAGCTTGGACTAGCGGGGGCCACGATCACAGATACGCAGTATTTT	CASSSELGLAGATITDTQYF
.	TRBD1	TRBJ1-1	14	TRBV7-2	TGTGCCAGCAGCACCTCAACAGGGGGGACTGAAGCTTTCTTT	CASSTSTGGTEAFF
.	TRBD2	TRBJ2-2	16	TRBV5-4	TGTGCCAGCAGCTACGGGACTAGCGGGAACACCGGGGAGCTGTTTTTT	CASSYGTSGNTGELFF
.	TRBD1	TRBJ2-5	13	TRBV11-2	TGTGCCAGCAGCCCCGGACAGGCTGGTACCCAGTACTTC	CASSPGQAGTQYF
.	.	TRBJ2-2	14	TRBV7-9	TGTGCCAGCAGCCAGCAGGGTATCACCGGGGAGCTGTTTTTT	CASSQQGITGELFF
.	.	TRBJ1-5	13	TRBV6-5	TGTGCCAGCAAAGGGACACTAAATCAGCCCCAGCATTTT	CASKGTLNQPQHF
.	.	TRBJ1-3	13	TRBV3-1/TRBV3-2	TGTGCCAGCAGCCAAGGCGTGGGAAACACCATATATTTT	CASSQGVGNTIYF
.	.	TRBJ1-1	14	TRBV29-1	TGCAGCGTTTCAACCCAGGGCCTGAACACTGAAGCTTTCTTT	CSVSTQGLNTEAFF
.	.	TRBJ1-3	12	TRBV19	TGTGCCAGTAGGAGAGGGCTCGGCACCATATATTTT	CASRRGLGTIYF
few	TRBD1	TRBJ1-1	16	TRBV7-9	TGTGCCAGCAGTTCCACAGGGGGCTTGTCGGACACTGAAGCTTTCTTT	CASSSTGGLSDTEAFF
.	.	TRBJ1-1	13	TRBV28	TGTGCCAGCAGTACCCTCGACAGGCCTGAAGCTTTCTTT	CASSTLDRPEAFF
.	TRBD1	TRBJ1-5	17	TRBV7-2	TGTGCCAGCAGCTTGACTAACAAGCAACAGGGGAATCAGCCCCAGCATTTT	CASSLTNKQQGNQPQHF
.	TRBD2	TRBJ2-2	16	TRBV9	TGTGCCAGCAGCGTCCGGCGGGGGGGAGATGGCGGGGAGCTGTTTTTT	CASSVRRGGDGGELFF
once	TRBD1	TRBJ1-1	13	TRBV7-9	TGTGCCAGCAGCGGACAGGGAAACACTGAAGCTTTCTTT	CASSGQGNTEAFF
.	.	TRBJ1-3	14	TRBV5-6	TGTGCCAGCAGCTTGGAGAGGTCCCAAGGTTCCATATATTTT	CASSLERSQGSIYF
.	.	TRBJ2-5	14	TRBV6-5	TGTGCCAGCAGTTATCAGGGGGGCTTGGGGACCCAGTACTTC	CASSYQGGLGTQYF
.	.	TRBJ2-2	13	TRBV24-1	TGTGCCACCCGCGACAGTTACACCGGGGAGCTGTTTTTT	CATRDSYTGELFF
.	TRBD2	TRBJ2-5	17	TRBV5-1	TGCGCCAGCAGCGGTGGTGTAAGCGGGGGGGCTTATGAGACCCAGTACTTC	CASSGGVSGGAYETQYF
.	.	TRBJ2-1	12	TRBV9	TGTGCCAGCAGTGCCCCACGGGATGAGCAGTTCTTC	CASSAPRDEQFF
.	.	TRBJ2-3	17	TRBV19	TGTGCCAGTAGTCGGTTGCCCTCCGAGTTTAGCGCAGATACGCAGTATTTT	CASSRLPSEFSADTQYF
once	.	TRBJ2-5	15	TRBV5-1	TGCGCCAGCAGCCTCCAAAGCCGGTACCAAGAGACCCAGTACTTC	CASSLQSRYQETQYF
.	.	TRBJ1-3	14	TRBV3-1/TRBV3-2	TGTGCCAGCAGCCAACCTTCCTCTGGAAACACCATATATTTT	CASSQPSSGNTIYF
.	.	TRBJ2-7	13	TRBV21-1	TGTGCCAGCAGCAAAAGGGAGCCCTACGAGCAGTACTTC	CASSKREPYEQYF